One and the same sample provided the 29 T cell receptor beta chains below, sequenced in a study of blood T cell repertoires in COVID-19 (TCRdb year 2020). Library generation was performed with the immunoSEQ multiplex PCR assay. TCRdb holds this immuneACCESS table with in-frame rearrangements only. Some clones are missing; in checked studies, unresolved V genes explain under half, and the rest has no known cause. Recorded for this sample are about 86,000 clones; roughly 84% of them occurred a single time. 31% of the sample is held by the ten biggest clonotypes. The sample comprised peripheral blood. These receptors were taken from an elderly woman with active or convalescent COVID-19.

This clone was seen a single time. This chain joins TRBV21-1 and TRBJ2-7; the table's D call of TRBD2 was not tested on the DNA. TRBV21-1 is a recognized pseudogene. There are 17 residues in the CDR3. CDR3 region: CASSITSSGGDPYEQYF. The CDR3 DNA reads as TGTGCCAGCAGCATAACTTCTAGCGGGGGGGACCCCTACGAGCAGTACTTC.

The CDR3 sequence: CATSGPGQGATDTQYF. The DNA for the CDR3 is TGTGCCACCAGTGGTCCGGGACAGGGTGCCACAGATACGCAGTATTTT. J is TRBJ2-3 and V is TRBV24-1, with TRBD1 matching over 9 bases. The CDR3 runs to 16 residues. Unmatched junction bases numbered 7, after V lost 5 bases and J lost 2 bases. Germline CDR1 reads KGHDR; CDR2 reads SFDVKD.

The chain recombines TRBV2 with TRBJ1-5, with D possibly TRBD1 on 6 matching bases. In germline, CDR1 is SNHLY, CDR2 FYNNEI. The CDR3 is made up of 14 amino acids. V lost 7 bases and J 4 bases, leaving 14 bases between the germline ends. CDR3 nucleotide sequence: TGTGCCAGCAACGAACAGGGTGGGAATCAGCCCCAGCATTTT. Its protein product is CASNEQGGNQPQHF.

This clone was observed a single time. The chain has TRBV10-3 and TRBJ2-7; D might be TRBD2 (5 bases). Trimming shortened V by 0 bases and J by 3 bases, and 12 bases separated the two germline ends. The germline V gene encodes CDR1 ENHRY and CDR2 SYGVKD. The CDR3 loop spans 15 amino acids. CDR3 DNA: TGTGCCATCAGTGAGTCGGCAGGCGGGTTCTACGAGCAGTACTTC. Amino acids: CAISESAGGFYEQYF.

The chain recombines TRBV5-1 with TRBJ2-2; 10 nucleotides line up with TRBD2. CDR3 length: 16 amino acids. V lost 4 bases and J lost 1; bases outside the gene matches: 4. Germline V gene data show CDR1 as SGHRS and CDR2 as YFSETQ. CDR3 nucleotide sequence: TGCGCCAGCAGCACTAGCGGGGCTTGGAACACCGGGGAGCTGTTTTTT. Protein sequence: CASSTSGAWNTGELFF.

This chain links TRBV27 with TRBJ1-1, with TRBD1 matching 9 bases. J lost 0 bases, V lost 10 bases, and 6 bases had no gene match. The CDR3 has 14 residues. Germline loops: CDR1 MNHEY, CDR2 SMNVEV (reference sequence). As DNA, the CDR3 is TGTGCCACCGGGACAGGGCTTATGAACACTGAAGCTTTCTTT. The encoded protein is CATGTGLMNTEAFF.

The DNA of the CDR3 is TGTGCCAGCAGCGAGCTTGTCGGGGAGCTGTTTTTT. Residues: CASSELVGELFF. The chain recombines TRBV6-2 or TRBV6-3 with TRBJ2-2; D is unclear. The germline gives CDR1 MNHEY, CDR2 SVGEGT. The ends were cut back, 6 bases at V and 7 bases at J, with 9 bases in the middle. The CDR3 spans 12 residues.

V gene TRBV7-9 combines with J gene TRBJ2-5; D possibly corresponds to TRBD2 (6 bases). The CDR3 has 14 amino acids. CDR1 and CDR2 (germline): SEHNR, FQNEAQ (reference sequence). Trimming removed 2 bases from V and 3 bases from J, with 10 bases in between. CDR3 in amino acids: CASSLSGGEETQYF. The CDR3 DNA follows: TGTGCCAGCAGCTTATCGGGCGGGGAAGAGACCCAGTACTTC.

This clone turned up a few times. The V and J genes are TRBV5-4 and TRBJ1-1, with 10 bases identical to TRBD1. J was trimmed by 10 bases and V by 0 bases; bases with no gene match: 6. In germline, CDR1 is SGHNT, CDR2 YYREEE (reference sequence). CDR3 length: 14 residues. The CDR3 sequence: CASSLVGRDRGAFF. In nucleotides, the CDR3 is TGTGCCAGCAGCTTGGTCGGGCGGGACAGGGGAGCTTTCTTT.

The chain carries TRBV5-6 and TRBJ1-2, with 7 nucleotides matching TRBD1. J was trimmed by 4 bases and V by 0 bases; bases with no gene match: 15. The CDR3 runs 18 residues. CDR1 is SGHDT and CDR2 is YYEEEE in the germline V gene. CDR3 coding DNA: TGTGCCAGCAGCTTGGGTTCGGCAGGGGGACAAGTTTCCTATGGCTACACCTTC. Encoded protein: CASSLGSAGGQVSYGYTF.

Points on this clone: Other DNA variants within this sample encode the same CDR3. The rearrangement joins TRBV6-2 or TRBV6-3 to TRBJ2-7; 7 bases fit TRBD1. After removal of 5 bases from V and 0 bases from J, the junction contained 4 bases not matched to a gene. The CDR3 length is 14 residues. Per the germline V gene, CDR1 is MNHEY and CDR2 is SVGEGT. CDR3 loop: CASSRDSSSYEQYF. The CDR3 region has the DNA TGTGCCAGCAGTCGGGACAGCAGCTCCTACGAGCAGTACTTC.

The chain uses TRBV6-6 and TRBJ2-3, with TRBD1 matching 7 bases. V lost 5 bases and J lost 3; bases outside the gene matches: 17. CDR1 and CDR2 from the germline V gene are MNHNY and SVGAGI (reference sequence). This CDR3 comprises 18 residues. DNA for the CDR3: TGTGCCAGCAGTCGACAGGGATCCGGAGTATTAGGGACAGATACGCAGTATTTT. Residues: CASSRQGSGVLGTDTQYF.

This clone was counted a few times. This sequence joins TRBV5-1 and TRBJ1-1; weak D call: TRBD1 (6 bases). The length of the CDR3 is 14 residues. Germline lookup yields CDR1 SGHRS and CDR2 YFSETQ. V dropped 7 bases and J dropped 4 bases, with 17 bases sitting between them. CDR3 sequence (DNA): TGCGCCAGCGGAACCGGGGGGCTTGGCACTGAAGCTTTCTTT. Translating gives CASGTGGLGTEAFF.

V and J are TRBV28 and TRBJ2-5, with D possibly matching TRBD1 (5 bases). Germline V lookup: CDR1 MDHEN, CDR2 SYDVKM. This CDR3 is 14 amino acids long. Trimming left V 1 base short and J 0 bases short, with 6 bases between. The CDR3 nucleotides are TGTGCCAGCAGTTTATCAGGGTACCAAGAGACCCAGTACTTC. Encoded protein: CASSLSGYQETQYF.

The rearrangement uses TRBV5-1 and TRBJ1-5; D remains ambiguous. CDR3 size: 15 residues. Germline V gene lookup returns CDR1 SGHRS and CDR2 YFSETQ. V lost 0 bases to trimming and J lost 4 bases, with 11 bases between them. The DNA for the CDR3 is TGCGCCAGCAGCTTGGATTGGCAAAGAAATCAGCCCCAGCATTTT. Encoded protein: CASSLDWQRNQPQHF.

This clone has a single count. The V call is TRBV7-8, the J call TRBJ2-7, with 9 positions matching TRBD1. The trim removed 5 bases at V and 1 base at J, leaving 6 bases unmatched. The CDR3 contains 15 residues. Germline-derived CDR1 and CDR2 are SGHVS and FQNEAQ. This CDR3 reads CASSIIQGASYEQYF. As DNA, the CDR3 is TGTGCCAGCAGCATAATACAGGGGGCGTCCTACGAGCAGTACTTC. The whole variable domain, filled in from reference TRBV7-8 and TRBJ2-7, reads GAGVSQSPRYKVAKRGQDVALRCDPISGHVSLFWYQQALGQGPEFLTYFQNEAQLDKSGLPSDRFFAERPEGSVSTLKIQRTQQEDSAVYLCASSIIQGASYEQYFGPGTRLTVT.

This chain joins TRBV2 and TRBJ2-6, with a weak D call TRBD1 (7 bases). This CDR3 comprises 19 residues. V shed 8 bases and J shed 0 bases, with 23 bases lying between them. Germline CDR1 SNHLY, CDR2 FYNNEI. This CDR3 reads CASSYLRGDYNSGANVLTF. DNA of the CDR3: TGTGCCAGCTCATATCTCAGGGGGGATTATAACTCTGGGGCCAACGTCCTGACTTTC.

The J gene is TRBJ1-2, the V gene TRBV6-5; the D gene is possibly TRBD1 (5 bases). The CDR3 covers 12 residues. V was shortened by 5 bases and J by 5 bases, with 9 bases between the two germline ends. The germline V gene has CDR1 MNHEY and CDR2 SVGAGI. CDR3 loop: CASSPRQYGYTF. In DNA form, the CDR3 reads TGTGCCAGCAGTCCCCGACAGTATGGCTACACCTTC.

The V and J genes are TRBV2 and TRBJ2-1; 9 bases align to TRBD2. CDR1 and CDR2 (germline): SNHLY, FYNNEI. After removal of 7 bases from V and 2 bases from J, the junction contained 6 bases not matched to a gene. The CDR3 contains 15 residues. Here the CDR3 DNA reads TGTGCCAGCACCGGGACTAGCTTAACCTACAATGAGCAGTTCTTC. As protein: CASTGTSLTYNEQFF.

This sequence joins TRBV5-1 and TRBJ2-2, with D uncertain. The CDR3 spans 16 residues. With 3 bases removed from V and 5 bases from J, the gap between germline ends came to 17 bases. CDR1 and CDR2 (germline): SGHRS, YFSETQ. As DNA, the CDR3 is TGCGCCAGCAGCTCCACAACCCTGACGCGGACCGGGGAGCTGTTTTTT. This encodes CASSSTTLTRTGELFF. The full variable domain, completed using reference TRBV5-1 and TRBJ2-2, is KAGVTQTPRYLIKTRGQQVTLSCSPISGHRSVSWYQQTPGQGLQFLFEYFSETQRNKGNFPGRFSGRQFSNSRSEMNVSTLELGDSALYLCASSSTTLTRTGELFFGEGSRLTVL.

This chain links TRBV10-3 with TRBJ2-3; 14 bases fit TRBD2. The CDR3 extends over 16 amino acids. Germline values: CDR1 ENHRY, CDR2 SYGVKD. V was clipped by 11 bases and J by 3 bases; unmatched bases: 10. CDR3 bases: TGTGCCGCCGAGGGACTAGCGGGGGTAAGTACAGATACGCAGTATTTT. This codes for CAAEGLAGVSTDTQYF.

The V and J genes are TRBV29-1 and TRBJ2-2; TRBD2 aligns across 7 bases. CDR1 and CDR2 (germline): SQVTM, ANQGSEA. The CDR3 totals 15 residues. V gave up 4 bases and J gave up 3 bases; unmatched junction bases: 8. The CDR3: CSVVVGGGYTGELFF. DNA of the CDR3: TGCAGCGTTGTCGTCGGGGGAGGGTACACCGGGGAGCTGTTTTTT.

The chain's CDR3 is CATSESGTATGELFF. In nucleotides, the CDR3 is TGTGCCACCAGTGAATCCGGGACAGCCACCGGGGAGCTGTTTTTT. This chain connects TRBV24-1 to TRBJ2-2; 7 positions match TRBD1. Germline V gene sequence: CDR1 KGHDR, CDR2 SFDVKD. The CDR3 loop spans 15 amino acids. V was pared by 4 bases and J by 4 bases, with 5 bases of the junction left unmatched.

This chain uses TRBV27 with TRBJ2-4; 14 bases agree with TRBD2. CDR3 length equals 20 residues. V lost 3 bases and J lost 1; bases outside the gene matches: 11. Germline assignment: CDR1 MNHEY and CDR2 SMNVEV (reference sequence). CDR3 amino acids: CASSFLDGTSGSGAKNIQYF. CDR3 in DNA: TGTGCCAGCAGTTTCCTGGACGGGACTAGCGGGAGCGGTGCCAAAAACATTCAGTACTTC.

J is TRBJ2-6 and V is TRBV7-9, with 10 bases matching TRBD1. Losses at the gene ends were 9 bases for V and 4 bases for J; bases not matched to a gene: 12. CDR1 and CDR2 (germline): SEHNR, FQNEAQ (reference sequence). This CDR3 is built from 17 residues. CDR3 amino acids: CASDRTGGTGGANVLTF. The DNA of the CDR3 is TGTGCCAGTGATCGGACAGGGGGGACGGGAGGGGCCAACGTCCTGACTTTC.

J is TRBJ2-1 and V is TRBV19; a weak D match, TRBD2 (6 bases). Per the germline V gene, CDR1 is LNHDA and CDR2 is SQIVND (reference sequence). V was trimmed by 10 bases and J by 2 bases, leaving 15 bases between them. The CDR3 runs to 14 residues. CDR3: CATTNTGAYNEQFF. The CDR3, as DNA: TGTGCCACCACAAATACGGGAGCCTACAATGAGCAGTTCTTC.

The rearrangement uses TRBV5-1 and TRBJ2-3; 7 bases agree with TRBD1. J was trimmed by 4 bases and V by 0 bases; bases with no gene match: 8. CDR3 length: 16 residues. Germline V CDR1 and CDR2: SGHRS, YFSETQ. The CDR3 loop reads CASSLEARTGPDTQYF. The CDR3 DNA follows: TGCGCCAGCAGCTTGGAGGCTAGGACAGGACCAGATACGCAGTATTTT.

Written as DNA, the CDR3 is TGTGCCAGCAGTTTACCACTCTCCTACAATGAGCAGTTCTTC. Translated: CASSLPLSYNEQFF. The V call is TRBV28, the J call TRBJ2-1; no clear D gene. CDR1 is MDHEN, CDR2 SYDVKM, per germline. The CDR3 spans 14 residues. The V end lost 2 bases, the J end lost 0 bases, and 5 bases lay between the germline ends. Looking up the rest from reference TRBV28 and TRBJ2-1 gives the full variable domain: DVKVTQSSRYLVKRTGEKVFLECVQDMDHENMFWYRQDPGLGLRLIYFSYDVKMKEKGDIPEGYSVSREKKERFSLILESASTNQTSMYLCASSLPLSYNEQFFGPGTRLTVL.

This clone was counted a few times. The rearrangement joins TRBV19 to TRBJ1-5, with a tentative D call TRBD1 (5 bases). The germline V gene has CDR1 LNHDA and CDR2 SQIVND (reference sequence). Deletions cut 6 bases from V and 7 bases from J, with 13 bases between. The CDR3 length is 13 residues. CDR3 coding DNA: TGTGCCAGTAGGGGGCAGGGAGGGCAGCCCCAGCATTTT. Residues: CASRGQGGQPQHF. The whole variable domain, remainder taken from reference TRBV19 and TRBJ1-5, is DGGITQSPKYLFRKEGQNVTLSCEQNLNHDAMYWYRQDPGQGLRLIYYSQIVNDFQKGDIAEGYSVSREKKESFPLTVTSAQKNPTAFYLCASRGQGGQPQHFGDGTRLSIL.